This entry is about one T cell receptor beta chain. This clonotype was found a few times. The antigen it recognizes is unknown. At one boundary the junction diverges from the germline segment, which might be a read error. This sample is part of a study of tumor-infiltrating lymphocytes in primary liver carcinoma (dated by TCRdb to the late 2010s). The study in broad terms: Four to six patients with histopathologically diagnosed primary liver carcinoma underwent surgical resection in China between 2015 and early 2016. A total of about 35 specimens from 5 patients went through TCRbeta repertoire sequencing, namely 25 tumor regions, 5 adjacent noncancerous liver tissues and 5 peripheral blood samples. Of the five patients (three men and two women, aged 30 to 69 years), four had hepatocellular carcinoma and one had combined HCC and intrahepatic cholangiocarcinoma. Across five regions of each liver tumor, along with adjacent normal tissue and blood, the study brought together TCRbeta repertoire sequencing, expression microarrays and whole-exome sequencing. The five patients had tumors of stage T1-T3 N0M0, with maximum diameters ranging from roughly 4.2 to 10 cm. Samples yielded roughly 3.5 to 8 million productive TCRbeta reads; read depth did not differ significantly between tissue types. Reproducibility between technical replicate repertoires was high, with correlation coefficients above 0.98 and mean shared-clone rates roughly 0.87. The investigation overall reported the following: The top 250 clones accounted for a significantly greater share of the repertoire in tumors than in blood (p = 0.039). With just a few patients in the study, the authors point out that the findings should be validated in a larger study. Pairs of tumor regions showed greater repertoire overlap (mean around 36%) than tumor-adjacent pairs (around 17%) or tumor-blood pairs (around 15%), which is consistent with antigen-driven expansion. Only the TCR beta chain was sequenced, which likely underestimates true repertoire diversity because unpaired alpha chains were not captured. Bulk unsorted samples precluded comparing CD4+ and CD8+ T cell repertoires.

RNA from unsorted whole blood was extracted with TRIzol reagent, and germline DNA was obtained with the DNeasy Blood & Tissue kit. Chronic HBV infection was present in the patients, and the patients were treatment-naive at sampling. Around 4 milliliters of peripheral blood were collected into K2EDTA tubes before surgery. The CDR3, from cysteine to phenylalanine, totals 14 residues. Left in the record is the CDR3 DNA by itself, 42 bases read in frame from the first base. Taken from the germline V gene, the CDR1 and CDR2 loops are MDHEN and SYDVKM. Starting from around 500 ng total RNA, TCRbeta-specific cDNA was produced by reverse transcription with a constant-region primer and ProtoScript II reverse transcriptase. TCRbeta libraries were built with three nested multiplex PCR rounds, a slightly modified ARM-PCR procedure. Each of the first two PCR rounds ran for approximately 10 cycles and used multiplex TRBV1-TRBV30 forward primers together with a Cbeta reverse primer. A final 25-cycle PCR with Deep VentR polymerase added sample barcodes and Illumina adapters. Before sequencing, amplicons of 200-500 bp were purified from gel using a QIAquick gel extraction kit. The TCRbeta amplicons were sequenced with 250-bp paired-end reads on an Illumina HiSeq 2500. The paper's processing steps were these. To recover full CDR3 sequences, reads were quality-trimmed using Trimmomatic v0.33 and paired reads were then merged using FLASH v1.2.11. MiGEC v1.2.1b assigned V, D and J germline segments to the rearranged TCRbeta sequences. VDJtools v1.0.0 computed clonotype statistics and Shannon-Wiener diversity indices. To reduce sampling bias, subsequent analyses other than the diversity analysis used only the 250 most abundant clonotypes in each sample. TCRdb redid the processing of the public reads, applying fastp at Q25 and MiXCR, and retained in-frame beta chains. For every CDR3 protein sequence, its rows merge into one entry that carries the most common genes and DNA. The V and J calls were determined by TCRdb, not by the authors. The sample data list almost 200,000 distinct CDR3 sequences, and less than 70% of these were observed just once. Together, the top ten hold about 7.1% of the sample.

This sequence originates from a woman in her sixties with primary liver carcinoma and hepatitis B virus infection. Sequencing was done on a sample of peripheral blood. Here the chain combines TRBV28 and TRBJ2-4; the D gene is possibly TRBD1 or TRBD2, with 5 bases matching each. The CDR3 is CANSFGSRGNIQYF. The DNA is as follows: TGTGCCAACAGTTTCGGAAGCCGGGGCAACATTCAGTACTTC.